The 18 T cell receptor beta chains below were found in one sample sequenced in a study of cytomegalovirus exposure and HLA in healthy donors. The PCR used 60 Vbeta and 13 Jbeta primers. The method was immunoSEQ multiplex PCR; TCRdb's version includes in-frame clones alone and lacks a portion of them. The sample includes about 130,000 clones, approximately 74% of them seen just once. Sequencing input: PBMCs. These receptors were taken from a man aged 40-49 years in good health and CMV-seropositive.

The chain combines TRBV9 with TRBJ2-7, with D perhaps TRBD1 (5 bases). The CDR3 runs to 15 residues. The V end lost 4 bases, the J end lost 0 bases, and 14 bases lay between the germline ends. Germline values: CDR1 SGDLS, CDR2 YYNGEE. The chain's CDR3 is CASSQGRASSYEQYF. CDR3 bases: TGTGCCAGCAGCCAAGGCAGGGCAAGCTCCTACGAGCAGTACTTC.

J is TRBJ1-4 and V is TRBV5-1; D possibly corresponds to TRBD1 (6 bases). Germline assignment: CDR1 SGHRS and CDR2 YFSETQ. V lost 4 bases and J lost 4, with 11 bases in between. The CDR3 totals 14 residues. The DNA for the CDR3 is TGCGCCAGCAGCACGACAGGAGTTAATGAAAAACTGTTTTTT. Translating gives CASSTTGVNEKLFF.

J is TRBJ2-5 and V is TRBV7-3, with 11 positions matching TRBD1. The CDR3 runs to 16 residues. The ends lost 0 bases at V and 5 bases at J; junction bases unmatched: 5. The germline V gene has CDR1 SGHTA and CDR2 FQGTGA. CDR3 region: CASSLTGTGGVETQYF. CDR3 DNA sequence: TGTGCCAGCAGCTTAACCGGGACAGGGGGTGTCGAGACCCAGTACTTC.

The V call is TRBV29-1, the J call TRBJ2-7; possible D gene TRBD1, 5 bases. V lost 2 bases, J lost 0 bases, and 14 bases lay in between. Germline assignment: CDR1 SQVTM and CDR2 ANQGSEA. The CDR3 has 15 amino acids. CDR3 region: CSVEWGSQLSYEQYF. CDR3 in DNA: TGCAGCGTTGAATGGGGCAGCCAACTCTCCTACGAGCAGTACTTC.

This clone has only a few counts. This chain connects TRBV19 to TRBJ1-2; TRBD1 matches at 9 bases. Germline V gene data show CDR1 as LNHDA and CDR2 as SQIVND (reference sequence). The CDR3 is made up of 14 amino acids. Unmatched junction bases numbered 5, after V lost 4 bases and J lost 5 bases. The chain's CDR3 is CASSTPGTGYGYTF. The CDR3 coding sequence is TGTGCCAGTAGTACTCCCGGGACAGGGTATGGCTACACCTTC.

This chain joins TRBV4-3 and TRBJ2-1; D possibly corresponds to TRBD2 (5 bases). The germline V gene has CDR1 LGHNA and CDR2 YSLEER. This CDR3 contains 18 residues. Deletions cut 0 bases from V and 3 bases from J, with 18 bases between. The CDR3 sequence: CASSQDPGAANDYNEQFF. The CDR3 DNA reads TGCGCCAGCAGCCAAGACCCTGGAGCGGCAAACGACTACAATGAGCAGTTCTTC.

The rearrangement joins TRBV12-5 to TRBJ1-2, with D unresolved. CDR3 length equals 15 residues. V was shortened by 2 bases and J by 2 bases, with 12 bases between the two germline ends. Germline-derived CDR1 and CDR2 are LGHNT and FRNRAP. The DNA for the CDR3 is TGTGCTAGTGGTTTGTCGGGGTCTTACAACTATGGCTACACCTTC. Translated, it gives CASGLSGSYNYGYTF.

The genes are TRBV11-2 and TRBJ1-2; weak D call: TRBD1 (6 bases). V lost 5 bases, J lost 4 bases, and 14 bases lay in between. CDR1 and CDR2 (germline): SGHAT, FQNNGV. There are 14 residues in the CDR3. The CDR3 nucleotides read TGTGCCAGCAGCCCCACAGGGTACGTCTATGGCTACACCTTC. Protein product: CASSPTGYVYGYTF.

The genes are TRBV5-8 and TRBJ2-7; the D gene is possibly TRBD2 (6 bases). The CDR3 length is 14 residues. Germline CDR1 and CDR2: SGHTS and YDEGEE. Trimming removed 2 bases at V and 7 bases at J, with 16 bases between. Here the CDR3 DNA reads TGTGCCAGCAGCTTCTCCGGGGGTAGGAGGGAGCAGTACTTC. Amino acid sequence: CASSFSGGRREQYF.

V is TRBV14 and J is TRBJ1-1; a possible D gene is TRBD1 (6 bases). Trimming removed 3 bases from V and 4 bases from J, with 12 bases in between. Per germline, CDR1 SGHDN and CDR2 FVKESK. This CDR3 has 14 amino acids. The CDR3 sequence: CASSQLNRATEAFF. In DNA, the CDR3 is TGTGCCAGCAGCCAGTTAAACAGGGCCACTGAAGCTTTCTTT.

The CDR3 sequence: CASSLVEGRTRETQYF. For the CDR3, the DNA is TGTGCCAGCAGCTTAGTAGAGGGGAGGACAAGAGAGACCCAGTACTTC. The rearrangement joins TRBV7-2 to TRBJ2-5; D is possibly TRBD2 (6 bases). Germline V gives CDR1 SGHTA, CDR2 FQGNSA. Trimming removed 1 base at V and 4 bases at J, with 16 bases between. The CDR3 runs to 16 residues.

This sequence joins TRBV6-5 and TRBJ2-7; possible D gene TRBD1, 5 bases. The CDR3 contains 14 residues. V was trimmed by 2 bases and J by 1 base, leaving 9 bases between them. CDR1 and CDR2 from the germline V gene are MNHEY and SVGAGI. The DNA of the CDR3 is TGTGCCAGCAGTTACGGCGACAGTTCCTACGAGCAGTACTTC. Amino acids: CASSYGDSSYEQYF.

The chain has TRBV7-6 and TRBJ2-3; the D is unclear. The germline CDR1 and CDR2 sequences are SGHVS and FNYEAQ. This CDR3 has 15 amino acids. With 2 bases removed from V and 2 bases from J, the gap between germline ends came to 11 bases. As DNA, the CDR3 is TGTGCCAGCAGCTTAAGGAGCCGGCCCACAGATACGCAGTATTTT. Encoded protein: CASSLRSRPTDTQYF.

The chain is built from TRBV4-1 and TRBJ2-3; D not resolved. The germline gives CDR1 MGHRA, CDR2 YSYEKL. The ends were cut back, 2 bases at V and 1 base at J, with 16 bases in the middle. The CDR3 is 17 residues long. The CDR3 loop is CASSQTPGSPGTDTQYF. The CDR3 coding sequence is TGCGCCAGCAGCCAAACCCCCGGGTCCCCCGGCACAGATACGCAGTATTTT.

The genes are TRBV9 and TRBJ2-3, with 8 positions matching TRBD1. This CDR3 is built from 15 residues. The germline gives CDR1 SGDLS, CDR2 YYNGEE. The V gene end was trimmed by 3 bases and the J gene end by 0 bases; junction bases not matched to a gene: 3. The CDR3 protein is CASSGWDRSTDTQYF. The CDR3 DNA reads TGTGCCAGCAGCGGTTGGGACAGGAGCACAGATACGCAGTATTTT. Full variable domain (rest looked up from reference TRBV9 and TRBJ2-3): DSGVTQTPKHLITATGQRVTLRCSPRSGDLSVYWYQQSLDQGLQFLIQYYNGEERAKGNILERFSAQQFPDLHSELNLSSLELGDSALYFCASSGWDRSTDTQYFGPGTRLTVL.

V gene TRBV19 combines with J gene TRBJ2-1; 8 bases match TRBD1. Trimming removed 8 bases from V and 4 bases from J; junction bases left unmatched: 7. CDR3 size: 14 residues. Per germline, CDR1 LNHDA and CDR2 SQIVND (reference sequence). The CDR3 reads CASSGQGAYNEQFF. The CDR3 bases are TGTGCCAGTTCCGGCCAGGGGGCGTACAATGAGCAGTTCTTC.

The chain is built from TRBV10-3 and TRBJ2-3; 12 positions agree with TRBD2. The CDR3 is made up of 15 amino acids. With 10 bases clipped from V and 5 bases from J, the junction kept 10 bases outside the gene matches. The germline V gene encodes CDR1 ENHRY and CDR2 SYGVKD. CDR3 loop: CATETSGGVRDTQYF. The DNA of the CDR3 is TGTGCCACCGAGACTAGCGGGGGAGTTAGAGATACGCAGTATTTT.

The chain uses TRBV19 and TRBJ1-1; D not resolved. CDR1 is LNHDA, CDR2 SQIVND, per germline (reference sequence). This CDR3 spans 12 amino acids. The V end lost 7 bases, the J end lost 4 bases, and 10 bases lay between the germline ends. This chain's CDR3 is CASNSGPTEAFF. The DNA for the CDR3 is TGTGCCAGTAACAGTGGGCCCACTGAAGCTTTCTTT.